The clone carrying this TCR beta chain has a count of ten or more. This specimen belongs to a study of T cells in Graves' hyperthyroidism and ophthalmopathy. Isolation of PBMCs was performed on about 9.9 ml fresh peripheral blood. Researchers amplified the TCR beta CDR3 regions from RNA transcripts. With the HTBI primer set, the TCR CDR3 went through a first round of RT-PCR. From the multiplex PCR reads, TCRdb called clonotypes with MiXCR, one entry per CDR3 protein. The sample includes approximately 370,000 distinct CDR3 sequences, 17% of them seen just once. CDR1 SEHNR and CDR2 FQNEAQ come from the germline V gene (reference sequence). V lost 4 bases to trimming and J lost 1 base, with 19 bases between them. This CDR3 comprises 17 residues.

The source of this sequence is a woman aged 25 to 39 with Graves' hyperthyroidism that later progressed to Graves' ophthalmopathy. Specimen: blood. The chain couples TRBV7-9 to TRBJ1-1, with D perhaps TRBD1 (6 bases). CDR3 nucleotide sequence: TGTGCCAGCAGCTCGGTCCGCGGGACACCAAAGAACACTGAAGCTTTCTTT. Translation gives CASSSVRGTPKNTEAFF. The full variable domain, rest sourced from reference TRBV7-9 and TRBJ1-1, is DTGVSQNPRHKITKRGQNVTFRCDPISEHNRLYWYRQTLGQGPEFLTYFQNEAQLEKSRLLSDRFSAERPKGSFSTLEIQRTEQGDSAMYLCASSSVRGTPKNTEAFFGQGTRLTVV.